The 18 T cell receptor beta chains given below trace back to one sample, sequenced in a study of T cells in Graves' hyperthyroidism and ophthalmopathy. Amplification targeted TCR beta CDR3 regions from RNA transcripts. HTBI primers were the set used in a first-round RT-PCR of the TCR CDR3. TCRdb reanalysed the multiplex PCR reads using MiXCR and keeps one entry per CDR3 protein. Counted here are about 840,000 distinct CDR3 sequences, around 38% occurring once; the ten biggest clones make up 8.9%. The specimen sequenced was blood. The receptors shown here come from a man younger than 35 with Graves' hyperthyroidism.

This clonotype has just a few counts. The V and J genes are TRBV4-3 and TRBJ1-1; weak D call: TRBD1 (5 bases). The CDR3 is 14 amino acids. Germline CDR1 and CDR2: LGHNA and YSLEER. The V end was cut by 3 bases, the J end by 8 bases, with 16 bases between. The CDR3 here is CASSQGVQRTEAFF. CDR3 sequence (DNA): TGCGCCAGCAGCCAGGGTGTTCAGCGGACAGAAGCTTTCTTT.

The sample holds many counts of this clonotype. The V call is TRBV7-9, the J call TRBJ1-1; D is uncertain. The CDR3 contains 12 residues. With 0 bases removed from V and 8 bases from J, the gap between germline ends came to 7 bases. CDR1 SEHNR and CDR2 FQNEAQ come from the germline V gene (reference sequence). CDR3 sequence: CASSLAGWEAFF. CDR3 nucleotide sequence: TGTGCCAGCAGCTTAGCAGGGTGGGAAGCTTTCTTT. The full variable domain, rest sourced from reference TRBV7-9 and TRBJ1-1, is DTGVSQNPRHKITKRGQNVTFRCDPISEHNRLYWYRQTLGQGPEFLTYFQNEAQLEKSRLLSDRFSAERPKGSFSTLEIQRTEQGDSAMYLCASSLAGWEAFFGQGTRLTVV.

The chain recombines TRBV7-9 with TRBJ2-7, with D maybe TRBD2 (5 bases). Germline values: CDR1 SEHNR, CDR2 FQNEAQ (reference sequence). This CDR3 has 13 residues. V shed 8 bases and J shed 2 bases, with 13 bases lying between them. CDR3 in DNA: TGTGCCAGCTCACCCGGGATGACCTACGAGCAGTACTTC. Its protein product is CASSPGMTYEQYF.

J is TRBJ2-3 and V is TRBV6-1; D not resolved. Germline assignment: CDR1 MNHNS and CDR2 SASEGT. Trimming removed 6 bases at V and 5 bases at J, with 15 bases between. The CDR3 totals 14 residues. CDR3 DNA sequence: TGTGCCAGCAGCCCACTGGGCAGAAAAGATACGCAGTATTTT. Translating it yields CASSPLGRKDTQYF.

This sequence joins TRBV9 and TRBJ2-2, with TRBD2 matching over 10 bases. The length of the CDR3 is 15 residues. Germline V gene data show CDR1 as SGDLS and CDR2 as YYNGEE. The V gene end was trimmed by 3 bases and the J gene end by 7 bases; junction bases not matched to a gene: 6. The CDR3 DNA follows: TGTGCCAGCAGCGCTCTAGCGGGGGAGATCGGGGAGCTGTTTTTT. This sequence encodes CASSALAGEIGELFF.

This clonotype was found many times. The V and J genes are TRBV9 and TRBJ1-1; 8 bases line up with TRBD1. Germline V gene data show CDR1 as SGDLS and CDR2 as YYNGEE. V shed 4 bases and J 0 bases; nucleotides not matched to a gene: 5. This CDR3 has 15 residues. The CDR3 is CASSTVQGVNTEAFF. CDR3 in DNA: TGTGCCAGCAGCACCGTACAGGGGGTGAACACTGAAGCTTTCTTT.

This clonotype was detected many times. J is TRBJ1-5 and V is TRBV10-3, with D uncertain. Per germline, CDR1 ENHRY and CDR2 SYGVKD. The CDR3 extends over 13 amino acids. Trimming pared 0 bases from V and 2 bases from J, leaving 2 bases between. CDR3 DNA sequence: TGTGCCATCAGTGAGTCGGGCAATCAGCCCCAGCATTTT. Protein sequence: CAISESGNQPQHF.

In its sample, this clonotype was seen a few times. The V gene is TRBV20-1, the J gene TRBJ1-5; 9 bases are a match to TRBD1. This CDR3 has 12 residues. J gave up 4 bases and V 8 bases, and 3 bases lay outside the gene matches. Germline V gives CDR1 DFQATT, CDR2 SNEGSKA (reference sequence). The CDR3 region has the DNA TGCAGTCCGGGACAGGGAAATCAGCCCCAGCATTTT. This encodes CSPGQGNQPQHF.

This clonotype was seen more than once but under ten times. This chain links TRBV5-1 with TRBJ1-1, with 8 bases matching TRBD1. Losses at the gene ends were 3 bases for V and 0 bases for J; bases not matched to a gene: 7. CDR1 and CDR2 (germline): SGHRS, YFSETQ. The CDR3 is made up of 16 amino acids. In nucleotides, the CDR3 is TGCGCCAGCAGCTCTGGACAGGGCGGTTTGAACACTGAAGCTTTCTTT. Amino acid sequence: CASSSGQGGLNTEAFF.

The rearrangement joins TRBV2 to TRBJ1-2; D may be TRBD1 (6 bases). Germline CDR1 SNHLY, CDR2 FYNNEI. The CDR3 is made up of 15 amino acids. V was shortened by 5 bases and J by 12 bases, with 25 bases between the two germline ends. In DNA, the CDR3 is TGTGCCAGCAGTTATGTCCGAGGACAGCACTCGGGCCACACCTTC. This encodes CASSYVRGQHSGHTF.

CDR3: CASSVAWGGTEAFF. The CDR3 bases are TGTGCCAGCAGCGTAGCTTGGGGCGGGACTGAAGCTTTCTTT. The chain has TRBV9 and TRBJ1-1, with D possibly being TRBD1 (5 bases). Germline values: CDR1 SGDLS, CDR2 YYNGEE. The ends were cut back, 0 bases at V and 5 bases at J, with 11 bases in the middle. The CDR3 contains 14 residues.

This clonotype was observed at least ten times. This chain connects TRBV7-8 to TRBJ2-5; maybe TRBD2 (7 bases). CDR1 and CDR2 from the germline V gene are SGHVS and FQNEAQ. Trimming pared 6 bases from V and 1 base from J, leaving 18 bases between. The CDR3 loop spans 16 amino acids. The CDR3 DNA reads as TGTGCCAGCAGGCGCGGGGGCGCCGGAACCCAAGAGACCCAGTACTTC. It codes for CASRRGGAGTQETQYF.

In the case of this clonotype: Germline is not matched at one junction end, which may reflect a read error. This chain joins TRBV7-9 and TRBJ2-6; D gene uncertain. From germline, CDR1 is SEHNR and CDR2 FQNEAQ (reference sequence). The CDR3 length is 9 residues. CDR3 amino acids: CASSLTEAF. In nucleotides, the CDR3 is TGTGCCAGCAGCTTAACTGAAGCTTTC.

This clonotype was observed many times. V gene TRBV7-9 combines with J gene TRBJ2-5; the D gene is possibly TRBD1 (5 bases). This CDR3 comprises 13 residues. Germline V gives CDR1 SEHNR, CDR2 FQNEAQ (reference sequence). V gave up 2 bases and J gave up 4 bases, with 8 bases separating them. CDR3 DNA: TGTGCCAGCAGCTTACTGCAGGGAGAGACCCAGTACTTC. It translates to CASSLLQGETQYF.

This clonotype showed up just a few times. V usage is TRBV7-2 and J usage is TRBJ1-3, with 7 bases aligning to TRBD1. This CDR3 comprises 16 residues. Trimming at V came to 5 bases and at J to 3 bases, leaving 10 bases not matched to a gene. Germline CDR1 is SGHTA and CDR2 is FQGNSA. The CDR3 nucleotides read TGTGCCAGCAGCCAAGACCCGACAGGGATTGGAAACACCATATATTTT. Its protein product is CASSQDPTGIGNTIYF. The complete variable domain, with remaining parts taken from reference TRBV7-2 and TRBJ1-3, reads GAGVSQSPSNKVTEKGKDVELRCDPISGHTALYWYRQSLGQGLEFLIYFQGNSAPDKSGLPSDRFSAERTGGSVSTLTIQRTQQEDSAVYLCASSQDPTGIGNTIYFGEGSWLTVV.

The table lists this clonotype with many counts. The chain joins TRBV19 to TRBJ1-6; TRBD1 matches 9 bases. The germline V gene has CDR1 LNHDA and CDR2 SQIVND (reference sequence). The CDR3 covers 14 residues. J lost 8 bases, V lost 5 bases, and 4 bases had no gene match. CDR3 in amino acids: CASSGWTGDSPLHF. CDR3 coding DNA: TGTGCCAGTAGTGGATGGACAGGGGATTCACCCCTCCACTTT.

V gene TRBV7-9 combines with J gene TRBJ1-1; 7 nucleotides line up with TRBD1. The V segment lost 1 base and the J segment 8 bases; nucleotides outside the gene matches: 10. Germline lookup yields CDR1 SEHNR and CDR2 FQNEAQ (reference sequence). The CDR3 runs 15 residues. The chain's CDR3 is CASSLGQEGAPEAFF. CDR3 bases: TGTGCCAGCAGCTTAGGTCAGGAGGGGGCGCCGGAAGCTTTCTTT.

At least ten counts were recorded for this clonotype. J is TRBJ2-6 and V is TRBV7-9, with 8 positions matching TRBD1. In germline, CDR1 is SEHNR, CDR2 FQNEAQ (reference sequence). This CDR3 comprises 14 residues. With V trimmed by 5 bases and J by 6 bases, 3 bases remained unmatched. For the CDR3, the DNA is TGTGCCAGCAGCCAACAGGGGGAGGCCAACGTCCTGACTTTC. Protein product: CASSQQGEANVLTF.